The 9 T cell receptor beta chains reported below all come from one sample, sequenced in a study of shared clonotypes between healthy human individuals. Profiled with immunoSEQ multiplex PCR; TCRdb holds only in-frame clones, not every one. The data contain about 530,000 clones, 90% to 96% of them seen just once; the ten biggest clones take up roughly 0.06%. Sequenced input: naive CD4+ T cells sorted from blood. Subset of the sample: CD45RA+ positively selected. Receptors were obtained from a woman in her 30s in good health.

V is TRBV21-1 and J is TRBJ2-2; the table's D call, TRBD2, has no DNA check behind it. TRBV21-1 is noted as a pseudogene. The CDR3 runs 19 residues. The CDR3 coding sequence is TGTGCCAGCAGCAAAACTAGCGGGAGGGCCCCTGCGTACACCGGGGAGCTGTTTTTT. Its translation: CASSKTSGRAPAYTGELFF.

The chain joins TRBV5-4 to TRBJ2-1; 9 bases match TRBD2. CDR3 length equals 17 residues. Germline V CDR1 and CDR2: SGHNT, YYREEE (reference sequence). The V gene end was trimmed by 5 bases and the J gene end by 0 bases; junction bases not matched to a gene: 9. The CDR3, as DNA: TGTGCCAGCAGTTTCGGACTAGCGATAAGCTCCTACAATGAGCAGTTCTTC. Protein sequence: CASSFGLAISSYNEQFF.

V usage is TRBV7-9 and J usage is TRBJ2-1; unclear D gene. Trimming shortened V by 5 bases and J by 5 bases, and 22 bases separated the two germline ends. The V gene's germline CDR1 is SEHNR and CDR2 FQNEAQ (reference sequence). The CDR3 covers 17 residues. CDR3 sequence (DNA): TGTGCCAGCAGCCTCTTTACGCACGTCTCTCAGGACAATGAGCAGTTCTTC. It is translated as CASSLFTHVSQDNEQFF.

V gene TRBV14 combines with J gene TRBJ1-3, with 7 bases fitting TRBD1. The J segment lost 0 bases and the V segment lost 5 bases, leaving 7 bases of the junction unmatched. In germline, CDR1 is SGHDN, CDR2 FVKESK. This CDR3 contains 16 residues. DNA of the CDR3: TGTGCCAGCAGCACCTCGACAGGGTTCTCTGGAAACACCATATATTTT. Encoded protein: CASSTSTGFSGNTIYF.

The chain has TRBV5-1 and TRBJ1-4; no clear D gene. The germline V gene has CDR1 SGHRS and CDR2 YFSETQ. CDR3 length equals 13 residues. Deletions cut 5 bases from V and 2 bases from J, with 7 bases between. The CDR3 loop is CASRGSTNEKLFF. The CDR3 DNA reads TGCGCCAGCAGGGGGTCGACTAATGAAAAACTGTTTTTT.

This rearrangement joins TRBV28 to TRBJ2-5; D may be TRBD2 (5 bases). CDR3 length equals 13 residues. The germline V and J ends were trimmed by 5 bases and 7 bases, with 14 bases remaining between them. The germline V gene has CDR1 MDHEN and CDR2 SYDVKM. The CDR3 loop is CASSHRQRGTQYF. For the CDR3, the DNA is TGTGCCAGCAGTCACCGCCAACGGGGGACCCAGTACTTC. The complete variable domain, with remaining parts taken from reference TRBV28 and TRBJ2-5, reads DVKVTQSSRYLVKRTGEKVFLECVQDMDHENMFWYRQDPGLGLRLIYFSYDVKMKEKGDIPEGYSVSREKKERFSLILESASTNQTSMYLCASSHRQRGTQYFGPGTRLLVL.

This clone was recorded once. The CDR3 spells CASSLDRYTEAFF. The CDR3 bases are TGCGCCAGCAGCTTGGACAGATACACTGAAGCTTTCTTT. V is TRBV5-1 and J is TRBJ1-1; D unclear. The CDR3 is made up of 13 amino acids. Trimming removed 0 bases from V and 3 bases from J, with 6 bases in between. Germline CDR1 and CDR2: SGHRS and YFSETQ. Drawing the rest from reference TRBV5-1 and TRBJ1-1, the complete variable domain is KAGVTQTPRYLIKTRGQQVTLSCSPISGHRSVSWYQQTPGQGLQFLFEYFSETQRNKGNFPGRFSGRQFSNSRSEMNVSTLELGDSALYLCASSLDRYTEAFFGQGTRLTVV.

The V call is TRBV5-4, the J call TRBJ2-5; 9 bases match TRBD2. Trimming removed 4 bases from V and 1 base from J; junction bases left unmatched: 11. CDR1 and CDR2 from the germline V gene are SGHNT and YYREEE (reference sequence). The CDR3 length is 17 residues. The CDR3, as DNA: TGTGCCAGCAGCATGCCGGGACTAGCAATTGGCCAAGAGACCCAGTACTTC. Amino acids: CASSMPGLAIGQETQYF.

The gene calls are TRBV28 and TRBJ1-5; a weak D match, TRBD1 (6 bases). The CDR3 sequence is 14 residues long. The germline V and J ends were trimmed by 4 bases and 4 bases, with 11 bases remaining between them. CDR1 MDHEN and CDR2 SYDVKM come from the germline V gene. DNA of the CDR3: TGTGCCAGCAGTTCCGCCAGGGGAAATCAGCCCCAGCATTTT. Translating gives CASSSARGNQPQHF. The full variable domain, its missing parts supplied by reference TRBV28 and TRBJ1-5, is DVKVTQSSRYLVKRTGEKVFLECVQDMDHENMFWYRQDPGLGLRLIYFSYDVKMKEKGDIPEGYSVSREKKERFSLILESASTNQTSMYLCASSSARGNQPQHFGDGTRLSIL.